Detailed here is one T cell receptor (beta chain). Treatment: 15 to 20 received Ad26.COV2.S at low or high dose, single or two shots; about 5 received placebo; per-sample allocation not given. Repertoires come from day 63 after the first vaccine or placebo injection. CDR1 and CDR2 from the germline V gene are LGHNA and YSLEER. The CDR3 consists of 14 residues. V lost 4 bases to trimming and J lost 1 base, with 10 bases between them. This sample was included in a study of Ad26.COV2.S vaccination and SARS-CoV-2 variants. Clones were read by immunoSEQ multiplex PCR, and TCRdb kept only the in-frame ones, dropping some. The sample yields about 480,000 clones, around 88% seen once.

The rearrangement links TRBV4-3 to TRBJ1-1, with a tentative D call TRBD1 (6 bases). This TCR was recovered from a person aged 18-60 years who received the Ad26.COV2.S COVID-19 vaccine or a placebo. Specimen: peripheral blood, collected in a trial of Ad26.COV2.S vaccine versus placebo. CDR3 sequence: CASSPGQPNTEAFF. The CDR3 DNA follows: TGCGCCAGCAGCCCTGGACAGCCGAACACTGAAGCTTTCTTT.